Following are 21 T cell receptor beta chains from one sample sequenced in a study of cytomegalovirus exposure and HLA in healthy donors. 13 Jbeta primers and 60 Vbeta primers were used for the PCR. Using immunoSEQ multiplex PCR, the repertoire was profiled, and TCRdb retains in-frame clones only, with some absent. Seen here are about 130,000 clones, more than 80% observed once, and the top ten hold under 7.5%. Sequenced: PBMCs. These receptors were obtained from a woman aged 25-40 years in good health and CMV-seropositive.

This clone was detected a few times. The rearrangement joins TRBV2 to TRBJ2-5; D not certain. V shed 3 bases and J shed 1 base, with 6 bases lying between them. Germline V gives CDR1 SNHLY, CDR2 FYNNEI. The CDR3 is 13 residues long. The CDR3 DNA follows: TGTGCCAGCAGTGAGCAGTCCCAAGAGACCCAGTACTTC. As protein: CASSEQSQETQYF.

This chain links TRBV10-3 with TRBJ2-3; a weak D match, TRBD1 (6 bases). The V gene lost 11 bases and the J gene lost 0 bases, with 15 bases spanning the gap. This CDR3 contains 14 residues. Germline CDR1 reads ENHRY; CDR2 reads SYGVKD. Here the CDR3 DNA reads TGTGCCGTCTCACACAGGGTCAGCACAGATACGCAGTATTTT. It specifies CAVSHRVSTDTQYF.

The V gene is TRBV7-2, the J gene TRBJ1-2; TRBD1 might be the D (5 bases). Germline V CDR1 and CDR2: SGHTA, FQGNSA. The CDR3 totals 12 residues. Trimming took 1 base from V and 5 from J, leaving 5 bases between them. CDR3: CASSLEGYGYTF. Here the CDR3 DNA reads TGTGCCAGCAGCTTAGAGGGGTATGGCTACACCTTC.

This chain connects TRBV28 to TRBJ1-3, with 8 bases aligning to TRBD1. Trimming took 6 bases from V and 5 from J; bases not matched to a gene: 3. CDR1 and CDR2 (germline): MDHEN, SYDVKM. The length of the CDR3 is 13 residues. The CDR3 here is CASSPGGRNTIYF. The CDR3 nucleotides are TGTGCCAGCAGCCCAGGGGGCAGAAACACCATATATTTT.

V is TRBV5-1 and J is TRBJ2-1; 8 bases map to TRBD2. Germline CDR1 SGHRS, CDR2 YFSETQ. Trimming at V came to 3 bases and at J to 6 bases, leaving 8 bases not matched to a gene. This CDR3 is built from 15 residues. Here the CDR3 reads CASSYERGYTNEQFF. For the CDR3, the DNA is TGCGCCAGCAGCTATGAGCGGGGGTATACCAATGAGCAGTTCTTC.

The chain links TRBV6-1 to TRBJ1-4, with no clear D. V was cut by 2 bases and J by 1 base, with 5 bases left in between. CDR1 and CDR2 from the germline V gene are MNHNS and SASEGT. This CDR3 region has 14 residues. The chain's CDR3 is CASSEPLTNEKLFF. Here the CDR3 DNA reads TGTGCCAGCAGTGAACCTCTAACTAATGAAAAACTGTTTTTT.

This clone is a singleton in its sample. The chain employs TRBV10-1 and TRBJ2-2, with 12 bases aligning to TRBD2. The ends lost 11 bases at V and 1 base at J; junction bases unmatched: 5. CDR1 WNHNN and CDR2 SYGVQD come from the germline V gene (reference sequence). CDR3 length: 15 amino acids. The CDR3 loop is CAAPGLAGNTGELFF. As DNA, the CDR3 is TGCGCCGCACCGGGACTAGCGGGGAACACCGGGGAGCTGTTTTTT.

The chain couples TRBV7-3 to TRBJ1-1; D uncertain. The CDR3 has 17 amino acids. In germline, CDR1 is SGHTA, CDR2 FQGTGA. The V end was cut by 10 bases, the J end by 2 bases, with 26 bases between. For the CDR3, the DNA is TGTGCCAACGTCTGGGTCTGGGGAAGGGAGAATAACACTGAAGCTTTCTTT. Its protein is CANVWVWGRENNTEAFF.

The J gene is TRBJ1-2, the V gene TRBV29-1, with D tentatively TRBD1 (5 bases). The V and J ends lost 3 bases and 7 bases respectively, with 12 bases between them. Per germline, CDR1 SQVTM and CDR2 ANQGSEA. The CDR3 consists of 12 residues. The CDR3 sequence is CSVDRQRGGYTF. DNA for the CDR3: TGCAGCGTTGACCGACAGCGGGGTGGCTACACCTTC.

The V call is TRBV11-2, the J call TRBJ1-1; D might be TRBD1 (5 bases). CDR1 is SGHAT and CDR2 is FQNNGV in the germline V gene. This CDR3 has 15 residues. V shed 4 bases and J shed 4 bases, with 16 bases lying between them. The CDR3: CASSWTDSPITEAFF. The DNA of the CDR3 is TGTGCCAGCAGCTGGACCGACAGTCCAATCACTGAAGCTTTCTTT.

CDR3 nucleotides: TGTGCCAGCAGTCTCAGGGAGTCGGGGGACTATGGCTACACCTTC. Residues: CASSLRESGDYGYTF. The V and J genes are TRBV6-1 and TRBJ1-2; TRBD1 is a possible D gene (5 bases). V was trimmed by 5 bases and J by 3 bases, leaving 16 bases between them. Germline loops: CDR1 MNHNS, CDR2 SASEGT. CDR3 length equals 15 residues.

The rearrangement joins TRBV7-6 to TRBJ2-7, with D maybe TRBD2 (6 bases). Germline CDR1 reads SGHVS; CDR2 reads FNYEAQ. V gave up 0 bases and J gave up 0 bases, with 9 bases separating them. The CDR3 has 15 residues. CDR3 sequence: CASSLAPGVSYEQYF. In DNA form, the CDR3 reads TGTGCCAGCAGCTTAGCTCCGGGGGTCTCCTACGAGCAGTACTTC.

The rearrangement uses TRBV30 and TRBJ2-1; 7 bases agree with TRBD2. V trimming: 5 bases; J trimming: 0 bases; junction bases outside the gene matches: 7. The CDR3 runs 15 residues. The germline V gene encodes CDR1 GTSNPN and CDR2 SVGIG (reference sequence). The CDR3 nucleotides are TGTGCCTGGGGGAGGGGTTCGAGCTCCTACAATGAGCAGTTCTTC. This codes for CAWGRGSSSYNEQFF.

The CDR3 DNA reads as TGTGCCAGCTTCTTCCCCCTAGGGGGTGGCTACACCTTC. This codes for CASFFPLGGGYTF. The rearrangement links TRBV7-9 to TRBJ1-2; TRBD1 might be the D (6 bases). The V gene lost 8 bases and the J gene lost 7 bases, with 17 bases spanning the gap. Germline V lookup: CDR1 SEHNR, CDR2 FQNEAQ (reference sequence). The CDR3 totals 13 residues.

The chain links TRBV5-1 to TRBJ2-1; TRBD2 matches 7 bases. Losses at the gene ends were 4 bases for V and 0 bases for J; bases not matched to a gene: 10. Per germline, CDR1 SGHRS and CDR2 YFSETQ. This CDR3 has 17 residues. CDR3: CASSTGPSGASYNEQFF. The CDR3, as DNA: TGCGCCAGCAGCACCGGCCCTAGCGGCGCCTCCTACAATGAGCAGTTCTTC.

In its sample, this clone was seen a few times. The V and J genes are TRBV25-1 and TRBJ1-6; a possible D gene is TRBD1 (5 bases). V lost 1 base, J lost 12 bases, and 10 bases lay in between. Germline CDR1 and CDR2: MGHDK and SYGVNS. The CDR3 covers 13 residues. Written as DNA, the CDR3 is TGTGCCAGCAGTGAATTTGGGGGACTACCCCTCCACTTT. Its protein product is CASSEFGGLPLHF.

The genes are TRBV6-1 and TRBJ2-5; D may be TRBD1 (6 bases). The CDR3 has 13 amino acids. V lost 11 bases and J 5 bases, leaving 18 bases between the germline ends. Germline V CDR1 and CDR2: MNHNS, SASEGT. The CDR3 region is CACTGWARETQYF. The CDR3 bases are TGTGCCTGCACAGGGTGGGCCAGGGAGACCCAGTACTTC.

V gene TRBV27 combines with J gene TRBJ2-7; TRBD2 aligns across 7 bases. The CDR3 extends over 11 amino acids. V trimming: 7 bases; J trimming: 9 bases; junction bases outside the gene matches: 6. CDR1 and CDR2 (germline): MNHEY, SMNVEV (reference sequence). CDR3 amino acids: CASTSGGRQYF. CDR3 bases: TGTGCCAGCACCTCGGGGGGAAGGCAGTACTTC.

The genes are TRBV7-2 and TRBJ2-5, with a tentative D call TRBD2 (5 bases). The CDR3 runs 15 residues. V gave up 5 bases and J gave up 1 base, with 14 bases separating them. Germline V CDR1 and CDR2: SGHTA, FQGNSA. The CDR3, as DNA: TGTGCCAGCAGCGACCAAAGCGGTCCCCAAGAGACCCAGTACTTC. Translating gives CASSDQSGPQETQYF.

V is TRBV5-6 and J is TRBJ2-7; TRBD2 matches at 7 bases. CDR3 size: 13 residues. Germline V gene lookup returns CDR1 SGHDT and CDR2 YYEEEE. After removal of 3 bases from V and 6 bases from J, the junction contained 6 bases not matched to a gene. The CDR3 loop reads CASSYIGGVEQYF. The CDR3 DNA reads as TGTGCCAGCAGCTATATTGGGGGGGTCGAGCAGTACTTC.

V is TRBV19 and J is TRBJ2-2; 16 positions agree with TRBD2. Germline V gives CDR1 LNHDA, CDR2 SQIVND (reference sequence). The CDR3 sequence is 18 residues long. V dropped 9 bases and J dropped 2; count of bases not matched to a gene: 9. The CDR3 region is CASCGTSGGAANTGELFF. The CDR3 nucleotides read TGTGCCAGCTGCGGGACTAGCGGGGGGGCCGCAAACACCGGGGAGCTGTTTTTT. Full variable domain (outside the CDR3, taken from reference TRBV19 and TRBJ2-2): DGGITQSPKYLFRKEGQNVTLSCEQNLNHDAMYWYRQDPGQGLRLIYYSQIVNDFQKGDIAEGYSVSREKKESFPLTVTSAQKNPTAFYLCASCGTSGGAANTGELFFGEGSRLTVL.